These 18 T cell receptor beta chains were sequenced from one sample in a study of shared clonotypes between healthy human individuals. TCRdb's copy holds only in-frame clones and misses some; the assay was immunoSEQ multiplex PCR. The sample has some 2.3 million clones; 80% to 95% are singletons. Sequenced: naive CD4+ T cells from PBMCs. The subset is: CD45RA+ positively selected. All receptors come from a man younger than 30 in good health. Some clones in this sample may be carry-over from other donors' samples.

This chain links TRBV5-4 with TRBJ2-1; 11 positions agree with TRBD2. J was trimmed by 9 bases and V by 9 bases; bases with no gene match: 11. The CDR3 is 14 amino acids. Looked up from germline, CDR1 is SGHNT and CDR2 is YYREEE (reference sequence). This chain's CDR3 is CATLGLAGGGEQFF. Here the CDR3 DNA reads TGTGCCACCTTGGGGCTAGCGGGAGGTGGTGAGCAGTTCTTC.

To note about this clone: This sample also contains other DNA sequences that code for the same CDR3. V usage is TRBV9 and J usage is TRBJ2-3; D perhaps matches TRBD2 (5 bases). V was cut by 1 base and J by 2 bases, with 8 bases left in between. The CDR3 length is 14 residues. Germline lookup yields CDR1 SGDLS and CDR2 YYNGEE. The CDR3 reads CASSVLASTDTQYF. The CDR3 region has the DNA TGTGCCAGCAGCGTACTAGCATCCACAGATACGCAGTATTTT.

The CDR3 loop reads CASSPGQSNLEAFF. CDR3 in DNA: TGTGCCAGCTCTCCAGGACAGTCAAACCTTGAAGCTTTCTTT. V gene TRBV18 combines with J gene TRBJ1-1; D may be TRBD1 (6 bases). The CDR3 contains 14 residues. V lost 6 bases to trimming and J lost 7 bases, with 18 bases between them. Germline V lookup: CDR1 KGHSH, CDR2 LQKENI.

The chain couples TRBV6-6 to TRBJ1-3, with D perhaps matching TRBD1 (6 bases). Germline V gene sequence: CDR1 MNHNY, CDR2 SVGAGI (reference sequence). Trimming removed 6 bases from V and 6 bases from J, with 15 bases in between. The length of the CDR3 is 14 residues. Written as DNA, the CDR3 is TGTGCCAGCAGGGGGACACAGTCAGAAAACACCATATATTTT. Translated, it gives CASRGTQSENTIYF.

V is TRBV5-1 and J is TRBJ1-2; D gene ambiguous. This CDR3 is 16 amino acids long. CDR1 and CDR2 (germline): SGHRS, YFSETQ. The V end was cut by 3 bases, the J end by 0 bases, with 15 bases between. The CDR3 reads CASSSFGPIPNYGYTF. In nucleotides, the CDR3 is TGCGCCAGCAGCTCCTTCGGACCGATACCTAACTATGGCTACACCTTC.

This chain links TRBV5-8 with TRBJ2-1; D unclear. Germline CDR1 reads SGHTS; CDR2 reads YDEGEE. Between the trimmed V and J ends, which lost 1 base and 8 bases, there was a span of 10 bases. The CDR3 is 13 residues long. DNA for the CDR3: TGTGCCAGCAGCTTGTTGGGTCTAGATGAGCAGTTCTTC. It codes for CASSLLGLDEQFF.

The chain joins TRBV1 to TRBJ2-7; the table's D call, TRBD1, has no DNA check behind it. TRBV1 is labeled a pseudogene. CDR3 size: 13 residues. CDR3 in amino acids: CTSSGTGTHEQYF. The CDR3, as DNA: TGCACCAGCAGCGGGACAGGGACCCACGAGCAGTACTTC.

The CDR3 nucleotides read TGTGCCAGCAGTGAAGCGCAGGGTTTCGAGCAGTACTTC. As protein: CASSEAQGFEQYF. The chain combines TRBV6-1 with TRBJ2-7, with D perhaps TRBD1 (5 bases). CDR3 length: 13 residues. Trimming cost V 0 bases and J 6 bases, with 9 bases left between them. CDR1 and CDR2 (germline): MNHNS, SASEGT.

This chain connects TRBV5-1 to TRBJ1-1; 9 positions match TRBD1. Germline CDR1 reads SGHRS; CDR2 reads YFSETQ. The CDR3 spans 15 residues. Trimming removed 4 bases from V and 1 base from J; junction bases left unmatched: 5. The CDR3 reads CASSPGTGRNTEAFF. The CDR3 bases are TGCGCCAGCAGCCCAGGGACAGGGAGGAACACTGAAGCTTTCTTT.

The CDR3, as DNA: TGTGCCAGCAGCCTCCTCGGGCCTATGACAGATACGCAGTATTTT. Protein: CASSLLGPMTDTQYF. The V call is TRBV7-2, the J call TRBJ2-3; D ambiguous. The CDR3 loop spans 15 amino acids. Germline CDR1 reads SGHTA; CDR2 reads FQGNSA. Deletions cut 5 bases from V and 3 bases from J, with 15 bases between.

The chain links TRBV7-9 to TRBJ2-7; tentatively, D is TRBD1 or TRBD2 (5 bases each). The V end lost 5 bases, the J end lost 0 bases, and 11 bases lay between the germline ends. This CDR3 has 14 amino acids. Per the germline V gene, CDR1 is SEHNR and CDR2 is FQNEAQ (reference sequence). The chain's CDR3 is CASSTGTVSYEQYF. CDR3 nucleotides: TGTGCCAGCAGCACCGGGACGGTCTCCTACGAGCAGTACTTC. The complete variable domain, with remaining parts taken from reference TRBV7-9 and TRBJ2-7, reads DTGVSQNPRHKITKRGQNVTFRCDPISEHNRLYWYRQTLGQGPEFLTYFQNEAQLEKSRLLSDRFSAERPKGSFSTLEIQRTEQGDSAMYLCASSTGTVSYEQYFGPGTRLTVT.

V gene TRBV29-1 combines with J gene TRBJ1-4; D ambiguous. Germline V gene data show CDR1 as SQVTM and CDR2 as ANQGSEA. Trimming cost V 4 bases and J 4 bases, with 10 bases left between them. This CDR3 is 13 amino acids long. The CDR3 protein is CSVAARFNEKLFF. In DNA form, the CDR3 reads TGCAGCGTTGCGGCTCGCTTTAATGAAAAACTGTTTTTT.

Points on this clone: The sample holds other DNA sequences that translate to the same CDR3. V usage is TRBV29-1 and J usage is TRBJ2-4; D perhaps matches TRBD2 (6 bases). Germline values: CDR1 SQVTM, CDR2 ANQGSEA. The V end was cut by 4 bases, the J end by 0 bases, with 10 bases between. The CDR3 contains 14 residues. CDR3: CSVAGVLAKNIQYF. The CDR3 DNA reads as TGCAGCGTTGCGGGGGTACTAGCCAAAAACATTCAGTACTTC.

The V gene is TRBV5-1, the J gene TRBJ2-1; D gene ambiguous. The CDR3 runs 16 residues. Germline CDR1 and CDR2: SGHRS and YFSETQ. V dropped 4 bases and J dropped 4 bases, with 18 bases sitting between them. The CDR3 here is CASSAYASRAYNEQFF. The CDR3 region has the DNA TGCGCCAGCAGCGCGTACGCGAGTAGGGCTTACAATGAGCAGTTCTTC.

The chain employs TRBV27 and TRBJ1-2; no clear D gene. Germline V gene lookup returns CDR1 MNHEY and CDR2 SMNVEV (reference sequence). This CDR3 spans 14 amino acids. Trimming removed 8 bases at V and 1 base at J, with 14 bases between. The DNA of the CDR3 is TGTGCCAGCGCCCTTGGGCAGTATAACTATGGCTACACCTTC. Its translation: CASALGQYNYGYTF.

The V gene is TRBV30, the J gene TRBJ2-3; 9 bases map to TRBD1. Germline loops: CDR1 GTSNPN, CDR2 SVGIG (reference sequence). After removal of 4 bases from V and 2 bases from J, the junction contained 7 bases not matched to a gene. This CDR3 has 15 residues. CDR3 bases: TGTGCCTGGACCCGGACAGGGGCGGACACAGATACGCAGTATTTT. It codes for CAWTRTGADTDTQYF.

V usage is TRBV28 and J usage is TRBJ2-7, with D possibly matching TRBD1 (6 bases). V was trimmed by 6 bases and J by 1 base, leaving 16 bases between them. The CDR3 sequence is 15 residues long. Looked up from germline, CDR1 is MDHEN and CDR2 is SYDVKM. The DNA for the CDR3 is TGTGCCAGCAGACGACCTGGGACACCTTCCTACGAGCAGTACTTC. Translating gives CASRRPGTPSYEQYF.

A remark on this clone: The identical CDR3 is also encoded by other nucleotide sequences in the sample. V gene TRBV19 combines with J gene TRBJ1-3, with D unclear. Germline CDR1 reads LNHDA; CDR2 reads SQIVND (reference sequence). The CDR3 is made up of 14 amino acids. Trimming shortened V by 6 bases and J by 0 bases, and 9 bases separated the two germline ends. The CDR3 DNA reads TGTGCCAGTAGGGCGGGCAGCTCTGGAAACACCATATATTTT. The encoded protein is CASRAGSSGNTIYF.